This record covers a single TCR beta chain. This sample was included in a study of T cell responses to AZD1222 COVID-19 vaccine. The CDR3 contains 16 residues. Germline-derived CDR1 and CDR2 are SGHDN and FVKESK. The V gene end was trimmed by 4 bases and the J gene end by 5 bases; junction bases not matched to a gene: 9. TCRdb's copy holds only in-frame clones and misses some; the assay was immunoSEQ multiplex PCR. The data hold about 70,000 clones, with around 85% observed a single time. The source material was peripheral blood, sampled on day 0 of AZD1222 vaccination. The chain uses TRBV14 and TRBJ2-1; 9 nucleotides agree with TRBD2. The clonotype was recovered from an adult in good health. The CDR3: CASSPLHLAGDNEQFF. The CDR3 DNA reads as TGTGCCAGCAGCCCCTTACACTTAGCGGGGGACAATGAGCAGTTCTTC.